This T cell receptor (beta chain) was profiled in a study of CD8 T cells in ankylosing spondylitis. V was pared by 1 base and J by 5 bases, with 1 base of the junction left unmatched. CDR3 length: 13 residues. This clonotype has at least ten counts. Its antigen is currently unknown. Study findings and constraints: Disease-associated clones were reportedly significantly overrepresented in matched ankylosing spondylitis synovial fluid. CD8+ cells made up the disease-linked clones, which were relatively rare in peripheral blood. Reports of some motif variants in reactive arthritis synovial fluid and blood predate this one.

MiXCR, run by TCRdb on the 5' RACE reads, gives a single entry per CDR3 protein. The table lists hundreds of thousands of distinct CDR3 sequences, roughly 8.6% of them singletons. The clonotype originates from a male donor with ankylosing spondylitis or in good health (not recorded which). Input material: blood, either unsorted or a sorted T cell fraction (not recorded which). The rearrangement joins TRBV12-3 or TRBV12-4 to TRBJ1-2; 7 nucleotides line up with TRBD1. CDR3: CASSLGRGYGYTF. The CDR3 nucleotides read TGTGCCAGCAGTTTAGGCAGGGGGTATGGCTACACCTTC.